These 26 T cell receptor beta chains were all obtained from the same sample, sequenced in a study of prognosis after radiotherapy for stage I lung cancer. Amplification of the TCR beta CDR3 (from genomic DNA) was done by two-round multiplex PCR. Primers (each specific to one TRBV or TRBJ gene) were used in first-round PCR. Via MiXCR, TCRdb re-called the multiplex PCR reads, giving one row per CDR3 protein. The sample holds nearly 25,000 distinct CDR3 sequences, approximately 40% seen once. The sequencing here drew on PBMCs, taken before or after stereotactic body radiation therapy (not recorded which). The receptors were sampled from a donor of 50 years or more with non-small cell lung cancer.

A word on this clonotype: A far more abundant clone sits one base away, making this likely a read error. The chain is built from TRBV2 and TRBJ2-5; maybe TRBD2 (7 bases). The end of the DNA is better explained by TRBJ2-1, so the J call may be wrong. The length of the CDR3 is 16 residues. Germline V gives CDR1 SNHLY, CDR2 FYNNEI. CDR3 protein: CASSEAGRGPIREQFF. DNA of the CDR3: TGTGCCAGCAGTGAAGCCGGGCGGGGGCCGATTCGTGAGCAGTTCTTC.

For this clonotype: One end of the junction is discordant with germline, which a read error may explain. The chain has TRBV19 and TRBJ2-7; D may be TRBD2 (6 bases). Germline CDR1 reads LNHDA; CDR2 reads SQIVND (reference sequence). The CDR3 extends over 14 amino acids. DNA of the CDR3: TGTGCCATTAGCTCCGGGACCGGCACGGGGGAGCAGCACTTC. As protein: CAISSGTGTGEQHF.

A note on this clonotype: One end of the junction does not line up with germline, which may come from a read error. The CDR3 sequence is CARSYIGSSPLHF. The DNA of the CDR3 is TGTGCCAGAAGTTACATCGGTAGCTCACCCCTCCACTTC. V usage is TRBV6-2 or TRBV6-3 and J usage is TRBJ1-6, with D uncertain. The CDR3 loop spans 13 amino acids. Germline lookup yields CDR1 MNHEY and CDR2 SVGEGT.

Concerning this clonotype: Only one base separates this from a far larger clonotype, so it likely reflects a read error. The CDR3 here is CASSDFGGNTIYF. The CDR3 nucleotides are TGTGCCAGCAGTGACTTCGGGGGAAACACCATATATTTT. The chain joins TRBV6-4 to TRBJ1-3; D is unclear. The germline gives CDR1 MRHNA, CDR2 SNTAGT. Trimming removed 1 base from V and 4 bases from J, with 5 bases in between. This CDR3 is built from 13 residues.

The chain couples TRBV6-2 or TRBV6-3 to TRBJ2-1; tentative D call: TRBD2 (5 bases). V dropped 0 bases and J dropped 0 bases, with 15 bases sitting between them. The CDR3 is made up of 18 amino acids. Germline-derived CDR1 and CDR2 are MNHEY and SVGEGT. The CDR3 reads CASSYSLARANSYNEQFF. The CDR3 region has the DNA TGTGCCAGCAGTTACTCGCTAGCAAGGGCGAACTCCTACAATGAGCAGTTCTTC.

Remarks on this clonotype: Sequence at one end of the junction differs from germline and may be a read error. The chain's CDR3 is CATRGRGSCEHYF. In nucleotides, the CDR3 is TGTGCCACTAGAGGTCGGGGTTCCTGCGAGCATTACTTC. The chain uses TRBV19 and TRBJ2-7; TRBD2 is a possible D gene (5 bases). This CDR3 has 13 residues. From germline, CDR1 is LNHDA and CDR2 SQIVND (reference sequence). Drawing the rest from reference TRBV19 and TRBJ2-7, the complete variable domain is DGGITQSPKYLFRKEGQNVTLSCEQNLNHDAMYWYRQDPGQGLRLIYYSQIVNDFQKGDIAEGYSVSREKKESFPLTVTSAQKNPTAFYLCATRGRGSCEHYFGPGTRLTVT.

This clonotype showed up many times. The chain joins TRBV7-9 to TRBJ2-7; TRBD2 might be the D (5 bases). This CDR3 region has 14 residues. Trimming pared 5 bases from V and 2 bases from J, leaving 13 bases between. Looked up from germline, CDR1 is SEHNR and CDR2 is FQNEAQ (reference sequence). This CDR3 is CASSPGLAAYEQYF. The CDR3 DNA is TGTGCCAGCAGCCCTGGACTGGCCGCCTACGAGCAGTACTTC.

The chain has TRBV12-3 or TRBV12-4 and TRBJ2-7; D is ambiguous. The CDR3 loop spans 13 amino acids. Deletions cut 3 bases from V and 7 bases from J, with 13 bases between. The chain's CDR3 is CASSFVLLCEQYF. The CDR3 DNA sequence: TGTGCCAGCAGTTTTGTACTCCTTTGTGAGCAGTACTTC.

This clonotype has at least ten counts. CDR3 residues: CASSSKLGLAGISGANVLTF. CDR3 nucleotide sequence: TGTGCCAGCAGCTCCAAACTTGGACTAGCGGGAATCTCTGGGGCCAACGTCCTGACTTTC. The rearrangement joins TRBV5-6 to TRBJ2-6; TRBD2 matches at 12 bases. CDR3 length equals 20 residues. J gave up 0 bases and V 3 bases, and 10 bases lay outside the gene matches. Germline CDR1 and CDR2: SGHDT and YYEEEE.

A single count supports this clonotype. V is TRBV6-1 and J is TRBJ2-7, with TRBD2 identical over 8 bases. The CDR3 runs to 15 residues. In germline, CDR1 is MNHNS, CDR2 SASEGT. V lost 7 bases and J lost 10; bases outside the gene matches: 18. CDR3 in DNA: TGTGCCAGCAAGTATCAACGGGAGGGCCGGTACTATCAGTACTTC. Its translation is CASKYQREGRYYQYF.

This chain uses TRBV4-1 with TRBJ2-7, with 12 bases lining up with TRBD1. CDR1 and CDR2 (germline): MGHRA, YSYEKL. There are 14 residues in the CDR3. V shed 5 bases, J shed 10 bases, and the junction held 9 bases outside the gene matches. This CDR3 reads CASSSGQGAYDQYF. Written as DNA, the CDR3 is TGCGCCAGCAGCTCGGGACAGGGGGCCTATGATCAGTACTTC.

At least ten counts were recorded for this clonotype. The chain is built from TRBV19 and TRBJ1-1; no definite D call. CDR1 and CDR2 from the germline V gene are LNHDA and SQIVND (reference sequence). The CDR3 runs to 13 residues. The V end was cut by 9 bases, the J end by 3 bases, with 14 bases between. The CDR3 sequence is CASRPGWDTEAFF. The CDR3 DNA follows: TGTGCCAGCCGACCTGGGTGGGACACTGAAGCTTTCTTT.

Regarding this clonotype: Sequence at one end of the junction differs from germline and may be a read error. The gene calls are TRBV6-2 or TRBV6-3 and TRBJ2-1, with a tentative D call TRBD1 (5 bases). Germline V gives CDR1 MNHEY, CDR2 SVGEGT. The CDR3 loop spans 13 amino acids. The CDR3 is CASSGHLYNDQFF. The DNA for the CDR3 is TGTGCCAGCAGTGGACACTTATACAATGATCAGTTCTTC.

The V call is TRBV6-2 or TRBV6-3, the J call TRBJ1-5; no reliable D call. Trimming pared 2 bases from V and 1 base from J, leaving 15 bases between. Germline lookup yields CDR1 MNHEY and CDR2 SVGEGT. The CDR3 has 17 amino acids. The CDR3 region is CASSYREPLWSNQPQHF. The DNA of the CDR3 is TGTGCCAGCAGTTACCGGGAGCCATTATGGAGCAATCAGCCCCAGCATTTT.

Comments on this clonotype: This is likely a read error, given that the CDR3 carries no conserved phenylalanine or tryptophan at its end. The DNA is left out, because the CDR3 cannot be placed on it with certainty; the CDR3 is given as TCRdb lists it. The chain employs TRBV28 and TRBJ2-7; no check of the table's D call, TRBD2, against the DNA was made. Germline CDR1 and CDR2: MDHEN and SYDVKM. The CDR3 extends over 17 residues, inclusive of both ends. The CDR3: CASSPTPPGDRYYEKYL.

The CDR3 coding sequence is TGTGCCAGCGCCCTGACCAGCTGGGGTTCCTACAATGAGCAGTTCTTC. Translating it yields CASALTSWGSYNEQFF. The rearrangement joins TRBV28 to TRBJ2-1; D is unclear. The V end lost 8 bases, the J end lost 1 base, and 18 bases lay between the germline ends. Germline CDR1 and CDR2: MDHEN and SYDVKM. This CDR3 is 16 amino acids long.

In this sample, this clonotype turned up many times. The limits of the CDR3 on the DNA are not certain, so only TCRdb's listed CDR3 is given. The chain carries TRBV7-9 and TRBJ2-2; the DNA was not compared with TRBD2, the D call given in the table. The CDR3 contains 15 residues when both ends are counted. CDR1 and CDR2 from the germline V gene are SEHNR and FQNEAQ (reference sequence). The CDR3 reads CASSFAGGSTGEPFF.

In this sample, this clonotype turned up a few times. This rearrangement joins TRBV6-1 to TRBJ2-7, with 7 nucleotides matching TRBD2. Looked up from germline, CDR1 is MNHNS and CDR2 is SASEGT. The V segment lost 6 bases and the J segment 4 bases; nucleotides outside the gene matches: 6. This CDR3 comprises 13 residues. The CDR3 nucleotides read TGTGCCAGCAGGCGCACTAGCGAGTACGAGCAGTACTTC. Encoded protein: CASRRTSEYEQYF.

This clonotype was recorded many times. CDR3 DNA sequence: TGTGCCAGCTCCGGGGGGAAGGGCAATCAGCCCCAGCATTTT. Its protein is CASSGGKGNQPQHF. The chain employs TRBV2 and TRBJ1-5, with D possibly being TRBD1 (5 bases). V lost 8 bases, J lost 2 bases, and 13 bases lay in between. Germline loops: CDR1 SNHLY, CDR2 FYNNEI. This CDR3 contains 14 residues. The variable domain in full, completed from reference TRBV2 and TRBJ1-5, reads EPEVTQTPSHQVTQMGQEVILRCVPISNHLYFYWYRQILGQKVEFLVSFYNNEISEKSEIFDDQFSVERPDGSNFTLKIRSTKLEDSAMYFCASSGGKGNQPQHFGDGTRLSIL.

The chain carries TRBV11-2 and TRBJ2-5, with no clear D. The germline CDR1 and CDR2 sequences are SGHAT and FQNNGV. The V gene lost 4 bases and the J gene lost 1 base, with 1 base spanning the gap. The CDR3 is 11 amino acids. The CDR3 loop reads CASSSQETQYF. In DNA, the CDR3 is TGTGCCAGCAGCTCCCAAGAGACCCAGTACTTC.

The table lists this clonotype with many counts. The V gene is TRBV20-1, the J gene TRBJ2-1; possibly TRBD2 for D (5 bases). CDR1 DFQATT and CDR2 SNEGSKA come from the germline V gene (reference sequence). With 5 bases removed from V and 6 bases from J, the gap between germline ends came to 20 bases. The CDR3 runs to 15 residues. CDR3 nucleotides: TGCAGTGCTCAACTAGGGCAGGCTGGGAGCAATGAGCAGTTCTTC. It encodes CSAQLGQAGSNEQFF.

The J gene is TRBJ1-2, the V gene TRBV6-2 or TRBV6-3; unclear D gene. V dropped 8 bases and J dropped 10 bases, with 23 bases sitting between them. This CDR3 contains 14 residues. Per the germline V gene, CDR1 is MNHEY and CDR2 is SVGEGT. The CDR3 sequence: CASAPPGYRQVYTF. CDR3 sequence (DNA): TGTGCCAGCGCTCCCCCGGGATACCGTCAGGTCTACACCTTC.

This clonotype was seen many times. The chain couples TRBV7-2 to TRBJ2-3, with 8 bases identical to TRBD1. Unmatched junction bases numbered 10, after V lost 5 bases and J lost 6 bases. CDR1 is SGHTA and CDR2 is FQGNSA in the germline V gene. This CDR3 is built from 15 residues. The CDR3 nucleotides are TGTGCCAGCAGCCGGAGGCAGGGGGCCCCCGATACGCAGTATTTT. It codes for CASSRRQGAPDTQYF.

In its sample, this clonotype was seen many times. Here the CDR3 reads CASSPTRNYEQYF. The CDR3 DNA is TGCGCCAGCAGCCCGACGAGGAACTACGAGCAGTACTTC. The chain recombines TRBV5-1 with TRBJ2-7, with D unclear. Germline V lookup: CDR1 SGHRS, CDR2 YFSETQ. V was trimmed by 4 bases and J by 3 bases, leaving 11 bases between them. This CDR3 comprises 13 residues.

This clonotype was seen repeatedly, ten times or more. CDR3 DNA sequence: TGTGCCAGCAGTTACCGTGCTAATGAGCAGTTCTTC. This sequence encodes CASSYRANEQFF. This chain uses TRBV12-3 or TRBV12-4 with TRBJ2-1; D is undetermined. Trimming cost V 4 bases and J 7 bases, with 8 bases left between them. The CDR3 covers 12 residues.

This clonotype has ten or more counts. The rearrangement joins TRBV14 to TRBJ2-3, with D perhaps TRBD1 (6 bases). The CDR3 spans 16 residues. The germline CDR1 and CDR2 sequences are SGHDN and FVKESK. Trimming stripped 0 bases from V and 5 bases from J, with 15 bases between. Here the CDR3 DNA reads TGTGCCAGCAGCCAAGAGGCGACAGGACTGGGAGATACGCAGTATTTT. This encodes CASSQEATGLGDTQYF.